This TCR beta chain was obtained from a study of T cell changes during pregnancy in multiple sclerosis (dated by TCRdb to 2018 to 2020). Background on the whole study: In women with multiple sclerosis, the researchers looked at how the T cell repertoire shifted as pregnancy progressed.

Taken from the germline V gene, the CDR1 and CDR2 loops are MGHDK and SYGVNS. The V and J ends are trimmed by 6 bases and 2 bases, leaving 12 bases between them. The CDR3 measures 14 amino acids from cysteine to phenylalanine. Kept here is only the CDR3 DNA, which spans 42 bases and is read in frame from base 1. The library came from the immunoSEQ multiplex PCR assay. The table was pulled from immuneACCESS by TCRdb, which kept in-frame rearrangements only. Such tables lose some clones; where checked, under half of the loss comes from unresolved V genes, and the rest has no known cause. In all, the sample holds almost 50,000 clones, and around 91% of those were seen once. 0.3% to 0.4% of the sample is held by the ten biggest clonotypes. On this clone: The clone's antigen remains unknown. No clone much larger than this one lies a single base away; base qualities are absent.

This sequence originates from a female donor in good health, enrolled as a control in a pregnancy study. The chain is assembled from TRBV25-1 and TRBJ2-3, with no D gene named confidently. The specimen was CD4+ T cells from peripheral blood mononuclear cells, collected in the second trimester of pregnancy. The DNA sequence is given as TGTGCCAGCAGCGGCTCAGGTTTCACAGATACGCAGTATTTT. Its protein is CASSGSGFTDTQYF.